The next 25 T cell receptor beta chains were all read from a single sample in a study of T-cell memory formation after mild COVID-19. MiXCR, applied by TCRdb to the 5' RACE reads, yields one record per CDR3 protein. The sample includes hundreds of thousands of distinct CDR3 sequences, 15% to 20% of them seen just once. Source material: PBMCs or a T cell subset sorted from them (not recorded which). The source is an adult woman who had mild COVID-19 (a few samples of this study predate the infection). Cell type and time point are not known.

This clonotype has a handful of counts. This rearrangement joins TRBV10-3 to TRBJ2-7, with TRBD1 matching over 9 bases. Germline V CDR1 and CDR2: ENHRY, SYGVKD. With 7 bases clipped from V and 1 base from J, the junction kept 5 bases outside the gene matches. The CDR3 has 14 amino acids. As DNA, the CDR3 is TGTGCCATCACCTGGGACAGGGAATCCTACGAGCAGTACTTC. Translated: CAITWDRESYEQYF.

The CDR3 loop reads CASSYSGQGTEAFF. CDR3 nucleotide sequence: TGTGCCAGCAGTTACTCAGGACAGGGGACTGAAGCTTTCTTT. The chain is built from TRBV6-5 and TRBJ1-1; the match to TRBD1 covers 9 bases. CDR1 MNHEY and CDR2 SVGAGI come from the germline V gene. This CDR3 spans 14 amino acids. With 0 bases clipped from V and 5 bases from J, the junction kept 1 base outside the gene matches.

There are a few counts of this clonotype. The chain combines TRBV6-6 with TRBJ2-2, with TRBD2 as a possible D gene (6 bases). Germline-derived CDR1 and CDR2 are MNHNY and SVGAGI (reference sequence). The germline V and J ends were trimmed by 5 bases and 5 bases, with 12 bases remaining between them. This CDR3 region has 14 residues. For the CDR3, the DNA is TGTGCCAGCAGTAGGGACTCTTTAACCGGGGAGCTGTTTTTT. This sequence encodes CASSRDSLTGELFF.

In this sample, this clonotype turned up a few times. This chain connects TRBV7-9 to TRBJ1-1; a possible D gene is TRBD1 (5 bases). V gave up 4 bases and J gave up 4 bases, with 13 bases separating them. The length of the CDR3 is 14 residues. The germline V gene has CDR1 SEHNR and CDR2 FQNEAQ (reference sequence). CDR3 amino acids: CASSSYQGSTEAFF. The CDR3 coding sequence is TGTGCCAGCAGCTCTTATCAGGGATCCACTGAAGCTTTCTTT.

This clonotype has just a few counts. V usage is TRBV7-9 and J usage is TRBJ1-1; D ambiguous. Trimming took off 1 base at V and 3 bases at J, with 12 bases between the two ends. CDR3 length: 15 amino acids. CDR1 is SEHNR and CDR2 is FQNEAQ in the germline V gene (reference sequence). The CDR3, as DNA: TGTGCCAGCAGCTTAGTTCTGGGCCGGGACACTGAAGCTTTCTTT. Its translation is CASSLVLGRDTEAFF.

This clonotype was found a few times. The CDR3 nucleotides read TGTGCCAGCAGCTTACTAGGGGGCGGAGATACGCAGTATTTT. This encodes CASSLLGGGDTQYF. The rearrangement links TRBV7-9 to TRBJ2-3; 7 nucleotides align to TRBD1. The CDR3 totals 14 residues. V lost 2 bases and J lost 5; bases outside the gene matches: 4. The germline V gene encodes CDR1 SEHNR and CDR2 FQNEAQ (reference sequence).

CDR3 coding DNA: TGTGCCAGCAGCTTAGGGAGCGGGGGGTTCTACAATGAGCAGTTCTTC. This encodes CASSLGSGGFYNEQFF. This chain uses TRBV11-2 with TRBJ2-1; TRBD2 matches at 9 bases. Trimming removed 1 base from V and 3 bases from J; junction bases left unmatched: 4. There are 16 residues in the CDR3. Germline CDR1 and CDR2: SGHAT and FQNNGV.

CDR3 in amino acids: CASSQDLAETQDTQYF. DNA for the CDR3: TGTGCCAGCAGCCAAGATCTAGCGGAGACCCAAGATACGCAGTATTTT. V gene TRBV3-1 combines with J gene TRBJ2-3, with 7 bases matching TRBD2. The CDR3 is made up of 16 amino acids. V was clipped by 0 bases and J by 5 bases; unmatched bases: 8. CDR1 LGHDT and CDR2 YNNKEL come from the germline V gene (reference sequence).

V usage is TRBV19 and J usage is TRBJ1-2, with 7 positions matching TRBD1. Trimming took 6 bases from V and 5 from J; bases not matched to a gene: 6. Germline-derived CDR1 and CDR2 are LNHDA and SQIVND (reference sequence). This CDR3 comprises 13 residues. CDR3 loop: CASRRGQEYGYTF. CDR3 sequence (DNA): TGTGCCAGTAGACGCGGACAGGAGTATGGCTACACCTTC.

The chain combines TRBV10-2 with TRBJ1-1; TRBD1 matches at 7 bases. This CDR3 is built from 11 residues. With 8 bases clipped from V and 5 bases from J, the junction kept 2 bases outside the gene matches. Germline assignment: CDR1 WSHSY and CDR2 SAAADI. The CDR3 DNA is TGCGCCAGCCAGGGGGGGACTGAAGCTTTCTTT. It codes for CASQGGTEAFF.

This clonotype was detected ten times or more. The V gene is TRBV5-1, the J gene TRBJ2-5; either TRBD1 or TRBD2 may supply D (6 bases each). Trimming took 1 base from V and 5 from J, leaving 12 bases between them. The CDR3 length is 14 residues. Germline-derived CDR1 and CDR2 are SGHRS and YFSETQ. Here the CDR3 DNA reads TGCGCCAGCAGCTTGAACGGGGGCCCGGAGACCCAGTACTTC. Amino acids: CASSLNGGPETQYF.

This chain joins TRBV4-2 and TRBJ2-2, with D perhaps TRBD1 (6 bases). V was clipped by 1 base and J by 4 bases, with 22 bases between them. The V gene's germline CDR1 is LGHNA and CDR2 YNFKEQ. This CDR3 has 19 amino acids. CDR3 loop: CASSQAPGGTGRITGELFF. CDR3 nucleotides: TGTGCCAGCAGCCAAGCCCCAGGAGGCACAGGGAGAATCACCGGGGAGCTGTTTTTT.

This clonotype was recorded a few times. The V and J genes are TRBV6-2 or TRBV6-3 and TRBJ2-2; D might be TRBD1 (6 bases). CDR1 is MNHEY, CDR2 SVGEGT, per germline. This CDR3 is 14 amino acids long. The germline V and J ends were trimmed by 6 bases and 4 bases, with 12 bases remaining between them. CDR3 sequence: CASRTGTTTGELFF. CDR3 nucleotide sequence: TGTGCCAGCAGAACCGGGACAACCACCGGGGAGCTGTTTTTT.

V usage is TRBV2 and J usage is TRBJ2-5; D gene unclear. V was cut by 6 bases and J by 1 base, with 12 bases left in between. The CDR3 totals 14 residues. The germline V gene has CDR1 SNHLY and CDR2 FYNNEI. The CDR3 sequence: CASRTDTLQETQYF. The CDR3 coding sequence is TGTGCCAGCAGGACCGACACCCTCCAAGAGACCCAGTACTTC.

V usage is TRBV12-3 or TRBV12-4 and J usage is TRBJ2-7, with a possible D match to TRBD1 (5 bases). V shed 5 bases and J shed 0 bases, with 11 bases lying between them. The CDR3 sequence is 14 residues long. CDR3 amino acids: CASSAYRSSYEQYF. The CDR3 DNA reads TGTGCCAGCAGTGCCTACAGGAGCTCCTACGAGCAGTACTTC.

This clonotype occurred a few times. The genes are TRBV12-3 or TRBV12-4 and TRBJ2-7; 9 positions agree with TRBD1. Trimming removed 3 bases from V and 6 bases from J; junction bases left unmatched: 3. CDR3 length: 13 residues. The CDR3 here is CASSFQDRGEQYF. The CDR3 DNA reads TGTGCCAGCAGTTTCCAGGACAGGGGCGAGCAGTACTTC.

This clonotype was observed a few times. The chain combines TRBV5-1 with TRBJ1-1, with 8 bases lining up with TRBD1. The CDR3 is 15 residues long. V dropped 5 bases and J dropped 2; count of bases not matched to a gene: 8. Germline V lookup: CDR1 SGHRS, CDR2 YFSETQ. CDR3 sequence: CASRPTGAQNTEAFF. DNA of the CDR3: TGCGCCAGCAGGCCGACAGGGGCCCAAAACACTGAAGCTTTCTTT.

The CDR3 reads CASSTISGSSYNEQFF. DNA of the CDR3: TGCGCCAGCAGCACGATTAGCGGGAGCTCCTACAATGAGCAGTTCTTC. The V and J genes are TRBV5-1 and TRBJ2-1; 9 bases line up with TRBD2. Trimming cost V 4 bases and J 0 bases; bases outside gene matches: 5. The length of the CDR3 is 16 residues. Germline CDR1 reads SGHRS; CDR2 reads YFSETQ.

For the CDR3, the DNA is TGTGCCTGGAGTAACAGATTGAACACTGAAGCTTTCTTT. Protein product: CAWSNRLNTEAFF. The chain carries TRBV30 and TRBJ1-1; no firm D call. Germline lookup yields CDR1 GTSNPN and CDR2 SVGIG (reference sequence). This CDR3 comprises 13 residues. The ends were cut back, 2 bases at V and 0 bases at J, with 7 bases in the middle. Looking up the rest from reference TRBV30 and TRBJ1-1 gives the full variable domain: SQTIHQWPATLVQPVGSPLSLECTVEGTSNPNLYWYRQAAGRGLQLLFYSVGIGQISSEVPQNLSASRPQDRQFILSSKKLLLSDSGFYLCAWSNRLNTEAFFGQGTRLTVV.

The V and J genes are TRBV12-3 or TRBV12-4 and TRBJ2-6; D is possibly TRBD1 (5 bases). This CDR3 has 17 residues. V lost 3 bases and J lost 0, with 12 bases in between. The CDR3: CASSFGAPNSGANVLTF. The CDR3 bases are TGTGCCAGCAGTTTTGGGGCACCGAACTCTGGGGCCAACGTCCTGACTTTC.

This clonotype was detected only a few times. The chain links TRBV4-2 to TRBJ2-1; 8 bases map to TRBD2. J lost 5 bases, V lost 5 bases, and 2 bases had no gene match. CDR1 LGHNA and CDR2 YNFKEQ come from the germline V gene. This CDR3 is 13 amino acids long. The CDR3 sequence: CASSWRGDNEQFF. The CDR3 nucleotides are TGTGCCAGCAGCTGGCGGGGGGACAATGAGCAGTTCTTC.

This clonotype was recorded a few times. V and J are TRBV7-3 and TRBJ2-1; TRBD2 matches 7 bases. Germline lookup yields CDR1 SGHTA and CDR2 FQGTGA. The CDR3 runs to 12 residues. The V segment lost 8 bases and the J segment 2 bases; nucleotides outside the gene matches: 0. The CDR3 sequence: CASGGAYNEQFF. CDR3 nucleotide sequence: TGTGCCAGCGGGGGGGCCTACAATGAGCAGTTCTTC.

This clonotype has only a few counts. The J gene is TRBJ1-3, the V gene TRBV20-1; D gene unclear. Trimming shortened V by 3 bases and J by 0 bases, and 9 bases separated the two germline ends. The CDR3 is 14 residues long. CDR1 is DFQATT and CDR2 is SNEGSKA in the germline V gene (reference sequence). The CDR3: CSARRQNSGNTIYF. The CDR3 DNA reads TGCAGTGCTAGGAGGCAGAACTCTGGAAACACCATATATTTT.

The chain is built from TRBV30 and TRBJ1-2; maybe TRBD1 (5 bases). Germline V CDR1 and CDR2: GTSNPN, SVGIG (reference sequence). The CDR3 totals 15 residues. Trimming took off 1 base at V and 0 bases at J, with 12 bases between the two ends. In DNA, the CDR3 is TGTGCCTGGAGTGCCGGGACTGTCACTAACTATGGCTACACCTTC. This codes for CAWSAGTVTNYGYTF.

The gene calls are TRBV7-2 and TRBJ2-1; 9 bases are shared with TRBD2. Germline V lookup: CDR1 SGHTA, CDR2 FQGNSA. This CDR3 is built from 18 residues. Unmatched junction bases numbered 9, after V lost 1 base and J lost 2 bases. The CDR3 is CASSLGLGAGGPYNEQFF. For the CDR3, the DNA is TGTGCCAGCAGCTTAGGATTGGGGGCGGGAGGGCCCTACAATGAGCAGTTCTTC.